The entry below describes one T cell receptor (beta chain). Its target is not known. Naive CD8 cells lacked CD45RO and underwent positive selection for CCR7, leaving out terminally differentiated effector memory CD45RA+ cells. The data are from a study of shared clonotypes between healthy human individuals. Study observations and caveats: Donor scarcity curtailed the genetic and exposure-history diversity represented herein. Sampling covered blood only; tissue repertoires likely differ. In a few donors, around 5% of naive CD4 clonotypes appeared in common.

The data were produced by immunoSEQ multiplex PCR, yet TCRdb's version contains in-frame clones alone and is incomplete. In the table there are some 1,900,000 clones, approximately 94% of which are singletons. Sample: naive CD8+ T cells sorted from blood. The receptor was derived from a young man in good health.

The CDR3 is CAWTPGPQAYEQYF. CDR3 coding DNA: TGTGCCTGGACCCCAGGACCCCAGGCCTACGAGCAGTACTTC. The rearrangement uses TRBV30 and TRBJ2-7; D remains ambiguous. CDR3 length: 14 residues. Trimming stripped 4 bases from V and 2 bases from J, with 15 bases between. The V gene's germline CDR1 is GTSNPN and CDR2 SVGIG (reference sequence).